The 5 T cell receptor beta chains below all came from one sample that was sequenced in a study of shared clonotypes between healthy human individuals. Profiled with immunoSEQ multiplex PCR; TCRdb holds only in-frame clones, not every one. The data contain 2,100,000 or so clones, 90% to 97% of them singletons. The material sequenced was naive CD4+ T cells sorted from blood. As for subset: CD45RA+ positively selected. These receptors all come from a man aged 18 to 30 in good health.

This clone has a single count. Here the CDR3 reads CASSWDGRTRNTIYF. CDR3 DNA sequence: TGTGCCAGCAGCTGGGACGGGAGGACTCGTAACACCATATATTTT. The chain is built from TRBV5-4 and TRBJ1-3, with a tentative D call TRBD1 (5 bases). The CDR3 extends over 15 amino acids. With 3 bases removed from V and 7 bases from J, the gap between germline ends came to 17 bases. The V gene's germline CDR1 is SGHNT and CDR2 YYREEE (reference sequence).

With regard to this clone: The identical CDR3 is also encoded by other nucleotide sequences in the sample. The genes are TRBV20-1 and TRBJ2-3, with D unclear. V gave up 0 bases and J gave up 5 bases, with 0 bases separating them. This CDR3 is built from 10 residues. In germline, CDR1 is DFQATT, CDR2 SNEGSKA (reference sequence). The CDR3 is CSAREDTQYF. The CDR3 DNA reads as TGCAGTGCTAGAGAAGATACGCAGTATTTT.

V gene TRBV5-1 combines with J gene TRBJ1-2; perhaps TRBD1 as D (6 bases). In germline, CDR1 is SGHRS, CDR2 YFSETQ. The CDR3 length is 15 residues. V was cut by 1 base and J by 6 bases, with 16 bases left in between. This chain's CDR3 is CASSLSGANLDGYTF. CDR3 bases: TGCGCCAGCAGCTTGTCGGGGGCGAACCTGGATGGCTACACCTTC.

The V and J genes are TRBV19 and TRBJ2-7; 9 positions match TRBD2. V gave up 6 bases and J gave up 0 bases; unmatched junction bases: 3. The length of the CDR3 is 14 residues. Looked up from germline, CDR1 is LNHDA and CDR2 is SQIVND (reference sequence). This CDR3 reads CASSRLADSYEQYF. The CDR3 DNA is TGTGCCAGTAGCAGACTAGCGGACTCCTACGAGCAGTACTTC.

The chain is built from TRBV7-2 and TRBJ2-1; 15 bases agree with TRBD2. With 6 bases clipped from V and 8 bases from J, the junction kept 8 bases outside the gene matches. The germline V gene has CDR1 SGHTA and CDR2 FQGNSA. This CDR3 is built from 16 residues. Written as DNA, the CDR3 is TGTGCCAGCAGTCCTACGGGGACTAGCGGGAGGCATGAGCAGTTCTTC. Its protein is CASSPTGTSGRHEQFF. The full variable domain, its missing parts supplied by reference TRBV7-2 and TRBJ2-1, is GAGVSQSPSNKVTEKGKDVELRCDPISGHTALYWYRQSLGQGLEFLIYFQGNSAPDKSGLPSDRFSAERTGGSVSTLTIQRTQQEDSAVYLCASSPTGTSGRHEQFFGPGTRLTVL.